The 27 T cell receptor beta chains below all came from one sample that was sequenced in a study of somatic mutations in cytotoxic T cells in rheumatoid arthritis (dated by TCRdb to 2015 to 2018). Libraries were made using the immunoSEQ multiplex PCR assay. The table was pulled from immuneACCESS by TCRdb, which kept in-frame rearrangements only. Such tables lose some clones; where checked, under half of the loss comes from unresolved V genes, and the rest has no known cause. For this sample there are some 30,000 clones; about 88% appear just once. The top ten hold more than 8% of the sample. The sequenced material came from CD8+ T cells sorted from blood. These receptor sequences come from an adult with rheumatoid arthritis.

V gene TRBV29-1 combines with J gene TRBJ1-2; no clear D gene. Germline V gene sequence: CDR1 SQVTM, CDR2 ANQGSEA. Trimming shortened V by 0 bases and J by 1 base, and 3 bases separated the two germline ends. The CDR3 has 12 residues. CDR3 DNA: TGCAGCGTTGAAGAGTTTAACTATGGCTACACCTTC. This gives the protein CSVEEFNYGYTF. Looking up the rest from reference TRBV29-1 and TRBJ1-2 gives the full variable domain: SAVISQKPSRDICQRGTSLTIQCQVDSQVTMMFWYRQQPGQSLTLIATANQGSEATYESGFVIDKFPISRPNLTFSTLTVSNMSPEDSSIYLCSVEEFNYGYTFGSGTRLTVV.

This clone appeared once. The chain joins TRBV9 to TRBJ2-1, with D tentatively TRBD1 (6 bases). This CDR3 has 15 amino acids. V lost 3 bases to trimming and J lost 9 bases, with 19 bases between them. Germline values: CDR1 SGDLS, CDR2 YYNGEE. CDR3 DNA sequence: TGTGCCAGCAGCGATAGTCGGGACACCCTGCGTGAGCAGTTCTTC. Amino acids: CASSDSRDTLREQFF. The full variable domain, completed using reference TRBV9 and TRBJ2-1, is DSGVTQTPKHLITATGQRVTLRCSPRSGDLSVYWYQQSLDQGLQFLIQYYNGEERAKGNILERFSAQQFPDLHSELNLSSLELGDSALYFCASSDSRDTLREQFFGPGTRLTVL.

CDR3 nucleotide sequence: TGTGCCAGCACCCCGACAGGGAATCAGCCCCAGCATTTT. Translation gives CASTPTGNQPQHF. This sequence joins TRBV6-6 and TRBJ1-5; 7 positions agree with TRBD1. Germline V gene lookup returns CDR1 MNHNY and CDR2 SVGAGI (reference sequence). With 7 bases clipped from V and 4 bases from J, the junction kept 4 bases outside the gene matches. CDR3 size: 13 residues.

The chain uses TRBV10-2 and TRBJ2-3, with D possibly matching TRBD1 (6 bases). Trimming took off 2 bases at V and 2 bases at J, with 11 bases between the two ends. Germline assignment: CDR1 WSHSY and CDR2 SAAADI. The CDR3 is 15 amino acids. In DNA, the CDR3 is TGCGCCAGCAGTGAGGCAGGGGATCCCACAGATACGCAGTATTTT. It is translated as CASSEAGDPTDTQYF.

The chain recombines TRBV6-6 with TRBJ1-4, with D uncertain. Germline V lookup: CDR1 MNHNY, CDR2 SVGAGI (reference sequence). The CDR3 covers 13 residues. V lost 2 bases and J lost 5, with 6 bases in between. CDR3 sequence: CASSYVPNEKLFF. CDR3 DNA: TGTGCCAGCAGTTACGTTCCCAATGAAAAACTGTTTTTT.

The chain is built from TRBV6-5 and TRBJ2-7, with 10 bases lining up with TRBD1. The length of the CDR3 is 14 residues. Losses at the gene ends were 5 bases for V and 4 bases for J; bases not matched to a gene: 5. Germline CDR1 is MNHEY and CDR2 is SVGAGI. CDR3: CASSRQGAHYEQYF. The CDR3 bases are TGTGCCAGCAGTCGACAGGGGGCGCATTACGAGCAGTACTTC.

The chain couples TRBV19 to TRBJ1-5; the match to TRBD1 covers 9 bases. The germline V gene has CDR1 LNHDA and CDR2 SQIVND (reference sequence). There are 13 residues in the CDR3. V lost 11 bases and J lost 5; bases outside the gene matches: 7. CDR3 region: CASVGQGHQPQHF. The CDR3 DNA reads TGTGCCTCCGTGGGACAGGGCCATCAGCCCCAGCATTTT.

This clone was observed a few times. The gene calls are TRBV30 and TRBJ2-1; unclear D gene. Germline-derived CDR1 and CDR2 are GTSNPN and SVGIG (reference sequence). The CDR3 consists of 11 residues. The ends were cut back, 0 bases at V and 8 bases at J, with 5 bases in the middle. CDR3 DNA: TGTGCCTGGAGTGTACTGGATGAGCAGTTCTTC. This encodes CAWSVLDEQFF. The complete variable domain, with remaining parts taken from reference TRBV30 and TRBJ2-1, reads SQTIHQWPATLVQPVGSPLSLECTVEGTSNPNLYWYRQAAGRGLQLLFYSVGIGQISSEVPQNLSASRPQDRQFILSSKKLLLSDSGFYLCAWSVLDEQFFGPGTRLTVL.

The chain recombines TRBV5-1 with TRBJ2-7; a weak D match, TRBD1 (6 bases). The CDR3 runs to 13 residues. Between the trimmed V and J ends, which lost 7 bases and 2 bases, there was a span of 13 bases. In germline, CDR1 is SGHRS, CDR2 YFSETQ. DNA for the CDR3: TGCGCCAGCGGCCGGGACACACCCTACGAGCAGTACTTC. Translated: CASGRDTPYEQYF.

CDR3 in DNA: TGTGCCAGCAGCTTTTACGGATTAAATTCACCCCTCCACTTT. Protein product: CASSFYGLNSPLHF. This sequence joins TRBV7-8 and TRBJ1-6; D unresolved. The germline gives CDR1 SGHVS, CDR2 FQNEAQ. The length of the CDR3 is 14 residues. V was pared by 3 bases and J by 7 bases, with 10 bases between.

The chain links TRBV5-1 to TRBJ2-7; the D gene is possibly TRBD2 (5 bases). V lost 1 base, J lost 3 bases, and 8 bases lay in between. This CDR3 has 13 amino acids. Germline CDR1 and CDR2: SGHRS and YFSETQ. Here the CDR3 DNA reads TGCGCCAGCAGCTTGACGGGAAACTACGAGCAGTACTTC. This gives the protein CASSLTGNYEQYF.

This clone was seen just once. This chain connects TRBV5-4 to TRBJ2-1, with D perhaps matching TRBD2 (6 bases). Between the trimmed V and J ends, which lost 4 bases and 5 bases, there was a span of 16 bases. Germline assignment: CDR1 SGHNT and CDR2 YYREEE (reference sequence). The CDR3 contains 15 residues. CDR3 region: CASSPYFGGNNEQFF. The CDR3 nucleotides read TGTGCCAGCAGCCCGTACTTTGGGGGGAACAATGAGCAGTTCTTC.

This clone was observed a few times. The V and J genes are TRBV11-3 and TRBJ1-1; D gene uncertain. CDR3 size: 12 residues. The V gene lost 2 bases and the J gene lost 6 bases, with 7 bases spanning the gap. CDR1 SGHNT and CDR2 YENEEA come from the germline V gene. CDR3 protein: CASSLSRPEAFF. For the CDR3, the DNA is TGTGCCAGCAGCTTATCACGCCCTGAAGCTTTCTTT.

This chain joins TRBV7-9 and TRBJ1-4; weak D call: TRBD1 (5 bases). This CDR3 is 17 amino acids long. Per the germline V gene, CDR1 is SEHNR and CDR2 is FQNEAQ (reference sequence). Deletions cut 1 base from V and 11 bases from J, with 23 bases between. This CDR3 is CASSLEPGRGEEGKLFF. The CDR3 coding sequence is TGTGCCAGCAGCTTAGAACCGGGTAGAGGGGAGGAAGGGAAACTGTTTTTT. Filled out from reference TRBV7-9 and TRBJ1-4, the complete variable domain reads DTGVSQNPRHKITKRGQNVTFRCDPISEHNRLYWYRQTLGQGPEFLTYFQNEAQLEKSRLLSDRFSAERPKGSFSTLEIQRTEQGDSAMYLCASSLEPGRGEEGKLFFGSGTQLSVL.

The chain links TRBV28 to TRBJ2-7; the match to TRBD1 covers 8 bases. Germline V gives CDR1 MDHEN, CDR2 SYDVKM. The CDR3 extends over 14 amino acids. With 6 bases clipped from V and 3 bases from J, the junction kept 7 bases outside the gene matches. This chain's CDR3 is CASRRTGSIYEQYF. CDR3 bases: TGTGCCAGCAGAAGGACAGGGTCGATCTACGAGCAGTACTTC.

This CDR3 reads CARLGQKPASDTQYF. The CDR3 nucleotides are TGCGCCAGACTCGGACAGAAGCCCGCCTCGGATACGCAGTATTTT. The chain is built from TRBV10-1 and TRBJ2-3; TRBD1 is a possible D gene (6 bases). The CDR3 has 15 amino acids. Deletions cut 9 bases from V and 6 bases from J, with 22 bases between. Per the germline V gene, CDR1 is WNHNN and CDR2 is SYGVQD (reference sequence).

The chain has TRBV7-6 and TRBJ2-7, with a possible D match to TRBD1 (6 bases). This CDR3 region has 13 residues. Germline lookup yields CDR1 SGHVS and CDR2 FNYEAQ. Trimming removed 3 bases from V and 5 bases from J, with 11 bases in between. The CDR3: CASSFLQGNEQYF. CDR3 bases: TGTGCCAGCAGCTTTTTACAGGGTAACGAGCAGTACTTC.

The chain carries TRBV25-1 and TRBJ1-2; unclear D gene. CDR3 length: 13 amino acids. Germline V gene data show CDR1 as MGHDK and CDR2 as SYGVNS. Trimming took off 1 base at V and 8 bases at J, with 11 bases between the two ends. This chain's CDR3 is CASSELNARGYTF. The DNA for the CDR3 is TGTGCCAGCAGTGAATTAAACGCGAGGGGCTACACCTTC.

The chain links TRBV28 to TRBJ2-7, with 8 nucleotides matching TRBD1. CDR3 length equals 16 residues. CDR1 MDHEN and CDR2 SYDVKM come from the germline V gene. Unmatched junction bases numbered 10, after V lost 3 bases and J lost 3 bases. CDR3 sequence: CASSFSSTGGFYEQYF. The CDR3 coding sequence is TGTGCCAGCAGTTTCTCCTCCACAGGGGGTTTCTACGAGCAGTACTTC.

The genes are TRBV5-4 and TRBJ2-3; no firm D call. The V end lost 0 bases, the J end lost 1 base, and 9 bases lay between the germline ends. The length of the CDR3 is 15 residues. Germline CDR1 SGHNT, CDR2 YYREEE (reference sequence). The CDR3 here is CASSLVSPGTDTQYF. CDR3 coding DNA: TGTGCCAGCAGCTTGGTTAGCCCTGGCACAGATACGCAGTATTTT.

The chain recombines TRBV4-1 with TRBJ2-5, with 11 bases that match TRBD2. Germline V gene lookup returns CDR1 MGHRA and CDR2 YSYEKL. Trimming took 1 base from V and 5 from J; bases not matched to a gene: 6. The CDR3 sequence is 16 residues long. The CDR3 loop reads CASSQAVAGGPETQYF. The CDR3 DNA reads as TGCGCCAGCAGCCAAGCGGTAGCGGGGGGGCCTGAGACCCAGTACTTC.

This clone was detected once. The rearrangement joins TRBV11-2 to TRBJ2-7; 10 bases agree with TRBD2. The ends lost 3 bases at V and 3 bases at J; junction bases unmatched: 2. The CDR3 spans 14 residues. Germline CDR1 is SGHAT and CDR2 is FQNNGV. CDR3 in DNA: TGTGCCAGCAGCTTCTCTAGCGGGGGCTACGAGCAGTACTTC. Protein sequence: CASSFSSGGYEQYF.

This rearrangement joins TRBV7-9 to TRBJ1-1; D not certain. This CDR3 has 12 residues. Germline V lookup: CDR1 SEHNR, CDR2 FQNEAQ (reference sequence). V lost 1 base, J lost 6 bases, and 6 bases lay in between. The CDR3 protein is CASSLESPEAFF. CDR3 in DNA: TGTGCCAGCAGCTTAGAAAGCCCTGAAGCTTTCTTT.

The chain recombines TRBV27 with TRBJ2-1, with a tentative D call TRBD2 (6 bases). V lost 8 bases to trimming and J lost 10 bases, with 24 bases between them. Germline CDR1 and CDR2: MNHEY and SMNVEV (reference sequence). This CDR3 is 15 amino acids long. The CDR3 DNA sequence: TGTGCCAGCTCCGTACTCGCTCCTGGGGGGAGGGAGCAGTTCTTC. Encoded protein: CASSVLAPGGREQFF.

DNA of the CDR3: TGTGCCAGCAGCGGGCAGTGGAACACCGGGGAGCTGTTTTTT. This gives the protein CASSGQWNTGELFF. The chain recombines TRBV7-9 with TRBJ2-2; no definite D call. V lost 5 bases and J lost 1, with 8 bases in between. CDR3 length: 14 residues. CDR1 and CDR2 (germline): SEHNR, FQNEAQ (reference sequence).

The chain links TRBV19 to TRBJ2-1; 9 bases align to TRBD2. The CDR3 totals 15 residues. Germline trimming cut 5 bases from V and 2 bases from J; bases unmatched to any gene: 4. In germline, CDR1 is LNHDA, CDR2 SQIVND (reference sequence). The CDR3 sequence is CASSVTSGPYNEQFF. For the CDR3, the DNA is TGTGCCAGTAGTGTGACTAGCGGACCCTACAATGAGCAGTTCTTC.

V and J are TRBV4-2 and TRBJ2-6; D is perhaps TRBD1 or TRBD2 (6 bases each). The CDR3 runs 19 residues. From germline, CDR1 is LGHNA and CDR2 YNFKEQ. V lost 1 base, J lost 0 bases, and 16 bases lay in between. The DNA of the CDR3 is TGTGCCAGCAGCCAAGGGGGGGACACCACTCACTCTGGGGCCAACGTCCTGACTTTC. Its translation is CASSQGGDTTHSGANVLTF.